Sequencing of this T cell receptor beta chain was carried out in a study of blood T cell repertoires in COVID-19. Background on the study: Italy, Spain and the United States were the sources of the convalescent and acute COVID-19 samples. The analysed material was cDNA or gDNA that came from T cells, B-cell-depleted T cells, or PBMCs.

This CDR3 region has 15 residues. Germline-derived CDR1 and CDR2 are MNHEY and SVGAGI. After removal of 8 bases from V and 2 bases from J, the junction contained 8 bases not matched to a gene. This clone occurred once. Study processing details: By means of reference gene primer amplification, nucleated cell counts were estimated. Here immunoSEQ multiplex PCR was the method, and the copy in TCRdb shows in-frame clones only, minus some. V and J calls plus clone size are reproduced from that table; the DNA served to infer D and trimming. The repertoire holds tens of thousands of clones, with around 79% as singletons.

This sequence was found in a human donor in a cohort sampled during active COVID-19. V is TRBV6-5 and J is TRBJ2-3; 9 nucleotides align to TRBD2. Sequenced material: peripheral blood. This chain's CDR3 is CASLLTSGVTDTQYF. CDR3 nucleotides: TGTGCCAGCCTGTTGACTAGCGGAGTCACAGATACGCAGTATTTT.